Each of the 4 T cell receptor beta chains below was sequenced from the same sample in a study of blood T cell repertoires in COVID-19. Repertoires were generated with immunoSEQ multiplex PCR, while TCRdb's copy carries only in-frame clones and drops some. The sample yields under 300,000 clones, around 88% seen once. The specimen was PBMCs or T cells enriched from blood (not recorded which). These receptors all come from a woman in her forties with acute COVID-19.

The chain links TRBV11-3 to TRBJ2-3; the D gene is possibly TRBD1 (6 bases). The CDR3 runs to 16 residues. Germline loops: CDR1 SGHNT, CDR2 YENEEA. Trimming pared 6 bases from V and 2 bases from J, leaving 18 bases between. CDR3 protein: CASSWVGSGATDTQYF. CDR3 DNA sequence: TGTGCCAGCAGTTGGGTGGGGTCAGGGGCCACAGATACGCAGTATTTT. Supplemented by reference TRBV11-3 and TRBJ2-3, the full variable domain reads EAGVVQSPRYKIIEKKQPVAFWCNPISGHNTLYWYLQNLGQGPELLIRYENEEAVDDSQLPKDRFSAERLKGVDSTLKIQPAELGDSAVYLCASSWVGSGATDTQYFGPGTRLTVL.

This chain uses TRBV7-9 with TRBJ2-1; the D gene is possibly TRBD2 (6 bases). Trimming took off 4 bases at V and 2 bases at J, with 9 bases between the two ends. The germline V gene has CDR1 SEHNR and CDR2 FQNEAQ (reference sequence). The CDR3 loop spans 14 amino acids. CDR3 amino acids: CASSSRETYNEQFF. Here the CDR3 DNA reads TGTGCCAGCAGCTCTCGGGAGACCTACAATGAGCAGTTCTTC.

This chain uses TRBV5-1 with TRBJ1-1; no clear D. Germline lookup yields CDR1 SGHRS and CDR2 YFSETQ. Trimming stripped 0 bases from V and 1 base from J, with 4 bases between. The CDR3 sequence is 13 residues long. This CDR3 reads CASSLARNTEAFF. Here the CDR3 DNA reads TGCGCCAGCAGCTTGGCGCGGAACACTGAAGCTTTCTTT.

The V and J genes are TRBV28 and TRBJ2-7; the match to TRBD2 covers 10 bases. The CDR3 has 16 amino acids. V dropped 4 bases and J dropped 4; count of bases not matched to a gene: 10. The germline CDR1 and CDR2 sequences are MDHEN and SYDVKM. CDR3: CASSSPSAGGPYEQYV. CDR3 nucleotides: TGTGCCAGCAGTTCGCCTTCAGCGGGAGGGCCGTACGAGCAGTACGTC.